The 24 T cell receptor beta chains in this list originate from one sample, sequenced in a study of T cells in Graves' hyperthyroidism and ophthalmopathy. It was RNA transcripts that yielded the amplified TCR beta CDR3 regions. The HTBI set primed first-round TCR CDR3 RT-PCR. TCRdb itself ran the multiplex PCR reads through MiXCR, one entry per CDR3 protein. Among approximately 34,000 distinct CDR3 sequences listed, around 52% were seen once. Material for sequencing was blood. The receptor source for this set is a woman in her thirties or forties with Graves' ophthalmopathy.

The chain is built from TRBV2 and TRBJ1-5; unclear D gene. Trimming shortened V by 7 bases and J by 7 bases, and 17 bases separated the two germline ends. CDR1 SNHLY and CDR2 FYNNEI come from the germline V gene. The CDR3 covers 14 residues. The CDR3: CASTGVERSQPQHF. CDR3 in DNA: TGTGCCAGCACTGGGGTCGAACGGAGCCAGCCCCAGCATTTT.

This clonotype was counted between two and nine times. CDR3 DNA: TGTGCCAGCAGTCCATCCGGGATACATGAGCAGTTCTTC. Its protein product is CASSPSGIHEQFF. The V gene is TRBV12-3 or TRBV12-4, the J gene TRBJ2-1, with D perhaps matching TRBD2 (5 bases). The CDR3 is 13 amino acids. V lost 5 bases, J lost 8 bases, and 13 bases lay in between.

In regard to this clonotype: In this CDR3 the conserved last residue, phenylalanine or tryptophan, is missing, so a read error is likely. No DNA is shown, since the ends of the CDR3 on it are uncertain; the CDR3 is the one TCRdb lists. The CDR3 spells CASRGYSGSYNEQSV. This rearrangement joins TRBV5-1 to TRBJ2-1; no DNA check was done on the table's D call, TRBD2. Germline lookup yields CDR1 SGHRS and CDR2 YFSETQ. The CDR3 comprises 15 residues, both ends counted.

Ten or more counts support this clonotype. V is TRBV6-1 and J is TRBJ2-6, with 12 bases that match TRBD2. CDR1 and CDR2 (germline): MNHNS, SASEGT. The CDR3 runs 19 residues. With 5 bases clipped from V and 0 bases from J, the junction kept 8 bases outside the gene matches. The CDR3 DNA sequence: TGTGCCAGCAGTCCTTGGACTAGCGGGACAGGCTCTGGGGCCAACGTCCTGACTTTC. Residues: CASSPWTSGTGSGANVLTF.

To note about this clonotype: The missing conserved phenylalanine or tryptophan at the end of this CDR3 makes a read error likely. The chain couples TRBV7-9 to TRBJ1-1; unclear D gene. This CDR3 contains 15 residues. Deletions cut 1 base from V and 0 bases from J, with 9 bases between. Germline CDR1 and CDR2: SEHNR and FQNEAQ (reference sequence). CDR3 in DNA: TGTGCCAGCAGCTTAGAGACAAGCATGAACACTGAAGCTTTCTTG. Encoded protein: CASSLETSMNTEAFL.

The CDR3 loop is CASSYSNPRERLGAYEQYF. The CDR3 DNA reads as TGTGCCAGCAGTTACTCGAACCCGCGGGAGCGGTTGGGCGCCTACGAGCAGTACTTC. This chain links TRBV6-1 with TRBJ2-7; 7 positions agree with TRBD2. J gave up 2 bases and V 5 bases, and 21 bases lay outside the gene matches. Germline lookup yields CDR1 MNHNS and CDR2 SASEGT. The CDR3 is 19 residues long.

The V call is TRBV7-9, the J call TRBJ2-7, with 7 positions matching TRBD1. This CDR3 region has 17 residues. Trimming removed 1 base from V and 4 bases from J; junction bases left unmatched: 13. CDR1 SEHNR and CDR2 FQNEAQ come from the germline V gene (reference sequence). The CDR3 nucleotides read TGTGCCAGCAGCTTAGTTTCAGGGGGAGAAAAGAATTACGAGCAGTACTTC. This codes for CASSLVSGGEKNYEQYF.

This clonotype came up many times. This chain uses TRBV5-1 with TRBJ2-3, with TRBD1 identical over 7 bases. Trimming removed 0 bases from V and 0 bases from J; junction bases left unmatched: 1. The CDR3 runs 15 residues. CDR1 is SGHRS and CDR2 is YFSETQ in the germline V gene. The CDR3 coding sequence is TGCGCCAGCAGCTTGGAGGGACAGAGCACAGATACGCAGTATTTT. Translating it yields CASSLEGQSTDTQYF.

This clonotype was counted only a few times. V usage is TRBV27 and J usage is TRBJ2-1; 8 bases are a match to TRBD2. The V and J ends lost 0 bases and 4 bases, in that order; junction bases with no gene match: 2. CDR3 length equals 15 residues. The germline V gene has CDR1 MNHEY and CDR2 SMNVEV (reference sequence). As DNA, the CDR3 is TGTGCCAGCAGTTTATCAGCGGGAGTTTACAATGAGCAGTTCTTC. Amino acids: CASSLSAGVYNEQFF.

J is TRBJ2-2 and V is TRBV28, with TRBD2 identical over 7 bases. The CDR3 covers 17 residues. The V segment lost 5 bases and the J segment 6 bases; nucleotides outside the gene matches: 15. The germline V gene has CDR1 MDHEN and CDR2 SYDVKM. CDR3 amino acids: CASSEHGTTFSAGELFF. The CDR3 DNA is TGTGCCAGCAGTGAGCACGGGACTACCTTTAGCGCCGGGGAGCTGTTTTTT.

The V call is TRBV9, the J call TRBJ2-7, with TRBD2 as a possible D gene (6 bases). V lost 4 bases, J lost 5 bases, and 13 bases lay in between. This CDR3 has 13 amino acids. From germline, CDR1 is SGDLS and CDR2 YYNGEE. The CDR3 here is CASSLGGRDEQYF. In nucleotides, the CDR3 is TGTGCCAGCAGCCTGGGGGGTAGAGACGAGCAGTACTTC.

This clonotype was found many times. The genes are TRBV7-2 and TRBJ1-5, with no clear D. The CDR3 runs to 17 residues. Trimming left V 5 bases short and J 0 bases short, with 17 bases between. Per the germline V gene, CDR1 is SGHTA and CDR2 is FQGNSA. DNA of the CDR3: TGTGCCAGCAGCCCCCGGGGAGGGCCCTATAGCAATCAGCCCCAGCATTTT. Its protein product is CASSPRGGPYSNQPQHF.

This chain joins TRBV7-9 and TRBJ2-1; 9 bases map to TRBD2. The V segment lost 1 base and the J segment 8 bases; nucleotides outside the gene matches: 9. Germline CDR1 is SEHNR and CDR2 is FQNEAQ (reference sequence). The CDR3 is 16 residues long. The CDR3 is CASSLVLSGGPDEQFF. CDR3 nucleotide sequence: TGTGCCAGCAGCTTAGTATTAAGCGGGGGGCCGGATGAGCAGTTCTTC.

Comments on this clonotype: Just one base apart from a much larger clone, this may be a read error. This is likely a read error, given that the CDR3 carries no conserved phenylalanine or tryptophan at its end. The V and J genes are TRBV3-1 and TRBJ2-7; D is unresolved. The germline V and J ends were trimmed by 1 base and 0 bases, with 1 base remaining between them. This CDR3 region has 12 residues. Per the germline V gene, CDR1 is LGHDT and CDR2 is YNNKEL (reference sequence). In DNA, the CDR3 is TGTGCCAGCAGCCAAGTCTCCTACGAGCAGTACCTC. The encoded protein is CASSQVSYEQYL.

As concerns this clonotype: This is likely a read error, given that the CDR3 carries no conserved phenylalanine or tryptophan at its end. In DNA, the CDR3 is TGTGCCTGGCCGGGGGGCTTCTACAATGAGCAGTTCTGC. Its translation is CAWPGGFYNEQFC. The chain has TRBV30 and TRBJ2-1, with D perhaps matching TRBD2 (7 bases). With 5 bases removed from V and 3 bases from J, the gap between germline ends came to 11 bases. Germline V gene data show CDR1 as GTSNPN and CDR2 as SVGIG (reference sequence). The CDR3 is 13 residues long.

The V call is TRBV5-1, the J call TRBJ1-3; D is perhaps TRBD1 (5 bases). The germline gives CDR1 SGHRS, CDR2 YFSETQ. The CDR3 runs 14 residues. V gave up 4 bases and J gave up 7 bases, with 15 bases separating them. The chain's CDR3 is CASSPSEGRNTIYF. CDR3 nucleotide sequence: TGCGCCAGCAGCCCTAGTGAGGGGCGGAACACCATATATTTT.

As DNA, the CDR3 is TGCGCCAGCAGCTTGGAAGGGAGCGGGAGGGGGGAGACCCAGTACTTC. The encoded protein is CASSLEGSGRGETQYF. The chain combines TRBV5-1 with TRBJ2-5, with TRBD2 matching over 10 bases. This CDR3 is 16 amino acids long. With V trimmed by 0 bases and J by 5 bases, 7 bases remained unmatched. CDR1 is SGHRS and CDR2 is YFSETQ in the germline V gene.

The V call is TRBV6-4, the J call TRBJ2-5; 8 bases fit TRBD1. J gave up 10 bases and V 2 bases, and 15 bases lay outside the gene matches. This CDR3 region has 16 residues. Germline V lookup: CDR1 MRHNA, CDR2 SNTAGT. CDR3: CASSDPGTGLRGDQYF. CDR3 in DNA: TGTGCCAGCAGTGACCCTGGGACAGGCCTAAGAGGGGACCAGTACTTC.

This clonotype was detected many times. The chain links TRBV7-9 to TRBJ1-1; D remains unclear. The CDR3 contains 13 residues. Deletions cut 2 bases from V and 4 bases from J, with 8 bases between. Germline V lookup: CDR1 SEHNR, CDR2 FQNEAQ (reference sequence). CDR3 loop: CASSLTQSTEAFF. The CDR3 DNA sequence: TGTGCCAGCAGCTTAACCCAGAGCACTGAAGCTTTCTTT. The full variable domain, its missing parts supplied by reference TRBV7-9 and TRBJ1-1, is DTGVSQNPRHKITKRGQNVTFRCDPISEHNRLYWYRQTLGQGPEFLTYFQNEAQLEKSRLLSDRFSAERPKGSFSTLEIQRTEQGDSAMYLCASSLTQSTEAFFGQGTRLTVV.

The chain recombines TRBV7-2 with TRBJ2-2; D call uncertain. Trimming stripped 5 bases from V and 6 bases from J, with 4 bases between. Germline CDR1 SGHTA, CDR2 FQGNSA. The CDR3 has 11 residues. CDR3 sequence: CASSRAGELFF. CDR3 in DNA: TGTGCCAGCAGCAGGGCCGGGGAGCTGTTTTTT.

As concerns this clonotype: The junction differs from germline at one of its ends, possibly a read error. The chain has TRBV5-1 and TRBJ1-4, with 7 bases lining up with TRBD1. This CDR3 comprises 16 residues. Germline lookup yields CDR1 SGHRS and CDR2 YFSETQ. This chain's CDR3 is CAGSQDRWGIDEKLFF. CDR3 DNA: TGCGCCGGCAGCCAGGACAGGTGGGGGATTGATGAAAAACTGTTCTTT.

V gene TRBV24-1 combines with J gene TRBJ1-5, with TRBD1 as a possible D gene (5 bases). The CDR3 is 16 amino acids. Per the germline V gene, CDR1 is KGHDR and CDR2 is SFDVKD. The germline V and J ends were trimmed by 0 bases and 6 bases, with 14 bases remaining between them. The CDR3 sequence is CATSDLQVDNRQPQHF. In DNA, the CDR3 is TGTGCCACCAGTGATTTGCAGGTGGACAACCGTCAGCCCCAGCATTTT.

This clonotype has ten or more counts. The rearrangement joins TRBV4-1 to TRBJ1-1, with a tentative D call TRBD1 (5 bases). Germline V gene data show CDR1 as MGHRA and CDR2 as YSYEKL. The V and J ends lost 0 bases and 3 bases respectively, with 11 bases between them. The CDR3 spans 15 residues. The CDR3: CASSQEHRPDTEAFF. As DNA, the CDR3 is TGCGCCAGCAGCCAAGAGCACAGGCCCGACACTGAAGCTTTCTTT.

On this clonotype: The junction does not match germline at one end; this may be a read error. This rearrangement joins TRBV13 to TRBJ1-1; 8 bases are shared with TRBD1. The CDR3 sequence is 13 residues long. In germline, CDR1 is PRHDT, CDR2 FYEKMQ (reference sequence). CDR3 in DNA: TGTGCCAGCAGCGCAGGACAGGGCGGTGAAGCTCTCTTT. This gives the protein CASSAGQGGEALF.